These T cell receptor beta chains were read from a single sample in a study of control samples from healthy donors and cancer patients. Sequencing used immunoSEQ multiplex PCR; TCRdb keeps in-frame clones, though not all of them. The sample carries 100,000 to 150,000 clones, under 95% recorded once. What was sequenced was blood. These receptors all come from a man aged 18 to 35 in good health. CDR3s include the opening cysteine and the closing phenylalanine or tryptophan. The order of the fields is clone size, D gene, V gene, CDR3 length, J gene, CDR3 protein, CDR3 DNA. A D gene is named only where the DNA matches it firmly. Clone sizes are given selectively: once, few, many, or a class where the clone is expanded.

-	TRBD2	TRBV3-1/TRBV3-2	16	TRBJ2-2	CASSQGLAGNTGELFF	TGTGCCAGCAGCCAAGGACTAGCGGGGAACACCGGGGAGCTGTTTTTT
-	-	TRBV2	13	TRBJ2-5	CASSGRVWETQYF	TGTGCCAGCAGTGGACGTGTTTGGGAGACCCAGTACTTC
few	-	TRBV5-5	14	TRBJ1-5	CASSPTVLNQPQHF	TGTGCCAGCAGTCCTACAGTTTTAAATCAGCCCCAGCATTTT
-	-	TRBV2	14	TRBJ1-1	CASRYAGGGTEAFF	TGTGCCAGCAGATACGCGGGGGGCGGAACTGAAGCTTTCTTT
once	-	TRBV6-5	12	TRBJ1-2	CASMTGGYGYTF	TGTGCCAGCATGACAGGCGGCTATGGCTACACCTTC
-	TRBD1	TRBV15	15	TRBJ1-4	CATSGDRGQGEKLFF	TGTGCCACCAGCGGCGACAGGGGGCAAGGTGAAAAACTGTTTTTT
-	TRBD1	TRBV19	14	TRBJ2-7	CASRRDSAAYEQYF	TGTGCCAGTAGGAGGGACAGTGCAGCCTACGAGCAGTACTTC
few	TRBD2	TRBV19	14	TRBJ2-1	CASSKSGGVGEQFF	TGTGCCAGTAGTAAGAGCGGGGGGGTAGGTGAGCAGTTCTTC
-	TRBD2	TRBV6-5	15	TRBJ2-1	CASSKSGGTYNEQFF	TGTGCCAGCAGTAAATCGGGGGGAACTTACAATGAGCAGTTCTTC
-	TRBD2	TRBV29-1	15	TRBJ2-7	CSVEDRGSGGYEQYF	TGCAGCGTTGAAGATCGGGGTAGCGGGGGTTACGAGCAGTACTTC
-	-	TRBV29-1	15	TRBJ1-4	CSVVERSSTNEKLFF	TGCAGCGTTGTCGAACGGAGTTCAACTAATGAAAAACTGTTTTTT
-	-	TRBV20-1	14	TRBJ2-5	CSASRGTYQETQYF	TGCAGTGCTAGTCGGGGAACGTACCAAGAGACCCAGTACTTC
-	-	TRBV2	15	TRBJ2-3	CASSESRDSTDTQYF	TGTGCCAGCAGCGAATCCAGGGACAGCACAGATACGCAGTATTTT
-	TRBD2	TRBV5-1	14	TRBJ2-1	CASSLGLAVNEQFF	TGCGCCAGCAGCTTGGGACTAGCCGTCAATGAGCAGTTCTTC